Listed here are 15 T cell receptor beta chains from one sample, sequenced in a study of CD8 T cells in Susac syndrome. Random hexamers primed reverse transcription of about 0.5 to 1 ug RNA. TCRdb independently ran MiXCR on the immunoSEQ multiplex PCR reads; one entry per CDR3 protein. Seen here are about 180,000 distinct CDR3 sequences, 85% to 95% observed once, and the top ten hold roughly 0.12%. Sequences were obtained from CD4+ T cells from PBMCs. The source of these receptors is a human donor with Susac syndrome.

In this sample, this clonotype turned up once. This rearrangement joins TRBV12-3 or TRBV12-4 to TRBJ2-7; 10 bases align to TRBD1. The CDR3 sequence is 15 residues long. Trimming took 6 bases from V and 7 from J; bases not matched to a gene: 12. The CDR3 DNA follows: TGTGCCAGCAGGGGGACAGGGGAACCTTCGGGGGAGCAGTACTTC. Translation: CASRGTGEPSGEQYF.

The chain is built from TRBV25-1 and TRBJ2-7, with D perhaps matching TRBD1 or TRBD2 (5 bases each). Germline V gene lookup returns CDR1 MGHDK and CDR2 SYGVNS. The CDR3 contains 14 residues. The V and J ends lost 3 bases and 2 bases respectively, with 11 bases between them. The CDR3 is CASSDARDPYEQYF. CDR3 sequence (DNA): TGTGCCAGCAGTGATGCCAGGGACCCCTACGAGCAGTACTTC.

V is TRBV20-1 and J is TRBJ2-5; D is uncertain. The CDR3 totals 12 residues. V gave up 3 bases and J gave up 2 bases, with 7 bases separating them. Germline CDR1 and CDR2: DFQATT and SNEGSKA (reference sequence). This CDR3 reads CSASPQQETQYF. The CDR3 coding sequence is TGCAGTGCTAGCCCACAGCAAGAGACCCAGTACTTC.

The V and J genes are TRBV21-1 and TRBJ1-1. TRBV21-1 is recorded as a pseudogene. This CDR3 has 11 residues. The CDR3 loop is CARGTRTEAFF. In DNA, the CDR3 is TGTGCCAGGGGTACGAGGACCGAAGCTTTCTTT.

The V and J genes are TRBV20-1 and TRBJ2-7; 8 bases fit TRBD2. Germline V gene lookup returns CDR1 DFQATT and CDR2 SNEGSKA (reference sequence). This CDR3 has 15 amino acids. Trimming took 0 bases from V and 5 from J; bases not matched to a gene: 9. The CDR3 region has the DNA TGCAGTGCTAGAGATGGGCGGGGGGCGAACAACGAGCAGTACTTC. It encodes CSARDGRGANNEQYF.

In its sample, this clonotype was seen once. This rearrangement joins TRBV9 to TRBJ1-2; D is unclear. Germline V CDR1 and CDR2: SGDLS, YYNGEE. V dropped 2 bases and J dropped 0 bases, with 8 bases sitting between them. This CDR3 is 14 amino acids long. The DNA for the CDR3 is TGTGCCAGCAGCGTTGGAATTACTAACTATGGCTACACCTTC. Protein sequence: CASSVGITNYGYTF.

The chain couples TRBV20-1 to TRBJ2-7, with D uncertain. Per germline, CDR1 DFQATT and CDR2 SNEGSKA (reference sequence). V lost 6 bases and J lost 5, with 8 bases in between. The CDR3 totals 10 residues. DNA of the CDR3: TGCAGTGCCGGCCTTAACGAGCAGTACTTC. Protein product: CSAGLNEQYF.

This clonotype was found once. The chain is built from TRBV6-1 and TRBJ2-1; D ambiguous. Germline values: CDR1 MNHNS, CDR2 SASEGT. The V end lost 5 bases, the J end lost 9 bases, and 20 bases lay between the germline ends. CDR3 length: 15 amino acids. This CDR3 is CASSTFSTGSAEQFF. DNA of the CDR3: TGTGCCAGCAGTACCTTTTCCACCGGCTCGGCTGAGCAGTTCTTC.

The gene calls are TRBV3-1 and TRBJ2-3; the match to TRBD2 covers 8 bases. The CDR3 is made up of 15 amino acids. CDR1 and CDR2 (germline): LGHDT, YNNKEL (reference sequence). The trim removed 4 bases at V and 6 bases at J, leaving 9 bases unmatched. CDR3 sequence (DNA): TGTGCCAGCAGCCGCCCCTCGGGAGGGAGGGATACGCAGTATTTT. It encodes CASSRPSGGRDTQYF.

The CDR3 region is CATSGPGQGADTQYF. As DNA, the CDR3 is TGTGCCACCAGTGGCCCCGGGCAGGGTGCAGATACGCAGTATTTT. This chain connects TRBV24-1 to TRBJ2-3; a possible D gene is TRBD1 (5 bases). Trimming cost V 5 bases and J 4 bases, with 15 bases left between them. The CDR3 spans 15 residues. Germline-derived CDR1 and CDR2 are KGHDR and SFDVKD.

This sequence joins TRBV11-2 and TRBJ1-6; TRBD1 matches 8 bases. Trimming cost V 1 base and J 7 bases; bases outside gene matches: 6. Germline V gene data show CDR1 as SGHAT and CDR2 as FQNNGV. CDR3 length: 16 residues. In DNA form, the CDR3 reads TGTGCCAGCAGCTTAGTACGGCAGGGGGCGAATTCACCCCTCCACTTT. Protein sequence: CASSLVRQGANSPLHF.

The rearrangement joins TRBV24-1 to TRBJ2-3; 10 bases fit TRBD1. CDR3 length: 17 amino acids. In germline, CDR1 is KGHDR, CDR2 SFDVKD. V shed 4 bases and J 1 base; nucleotides not matched to a gene: 7. As DNA, the CDR3 is TGTGCCACCAGTGACGGGACAGGGGCACTAGGCACAGATACGCAGTATTTT. Translation: CATSDGTGALGTDTQYF.

The rearrangement links TRBV3-1 to TRBJ1-1; D remains unclear. Trimming took 6 bases from V and 0 from J, leaving 11 bases between them. The CDR3 sequence is 14 residues long. The V gene's germline CDR1 is LGHDT and CDR2 YNNKEL (reference sequence). The CDR3 coding sequence is TGTGCCAGCAGTACCTTCGGCCTGAACACTGAAGCTTTCTTT. Protein: CASSTFGLNTEAFF.

This sequence joins TRBV11-2 and TRBJ2-7; D is unresolved. The CDR3 is 16 amino acids. The germline V and J ends were trimmed by 5 bases and 1 base, with 18 bases remaining between them. CDR1 SGHAT and CDR2 FQNNGV come from the germline V gene. The CDR3 DNA sequence: TGTGCCAGCAGCCTCAGGACGGCGGTTACTTCCTACGAGCAGTACTTC. Its translation: CASSLRTAVTSYEQYF.

The gene calls are TRBV5-5 and TRBJ2-5, with 8 bases matching TRBD2. Per germline, CDR1 SGHKS and CDR2 YYEKEE (reference sequence). V was clipped by 2 bases and J by 4 bases; unmatched bases: 7. This CDR3 has 15 amino acids. CDR3 sequence reads: CASSFERGRLETQYF. The CDR3 coding sequence is TGTGCCAGCAGCTTTGAGCGGGGGCGGTTAGAGACCCAGTACTTC.